Sequencing of this TCR beta chain was carried out in a study of brain T cells in children with intractable seizures. Surgery cases with the highest brain T cell transcript signatures were chosen for sequencing. Assay used: immunoSEQ multiplex PCR; TCRdb lists only in-frame clones, some missing. Of 60,000 to 85,000 clones in the sample, more than 85% are singletons; the top ten hold over 1.5%. Trimming left V 0 bases short and J 7 bases short, with 8 bases between. The length of the CDR3 is 14 residues. Looked up from germline, CDR1 is KGHDR and CDR2 is SFDVKD. This TCR was recovered from a boy under three years old with tuberous sclerosis and intractable seizures. The gene calls are TRBV24-1 and TRBJ2-2; D gene uncertain. Sequencing was performed on peripheral blood, taken at surgery. DNA for the CDR3: TGTGCCACCAGTGATTTGAAGTCGGACGGGGAGCTGTTTTTT. This codes for CATSDLKSDGELFF.